The subject of this entry is one T cell receptor beta chain. Source study methods: Estimation of nucleated cell counts was performed using reference gene primer amplification. TCRdb's table, derived via immunoSEQ multiplex PCR, lists solely in-frame clones and lacks some. V and J calls plus clone size are reproduced from that table; the DNA served to infer D and trimming. This sample has over 150,000 clones, with approximately 73% found just once. This CDR3 spans 15 amino acids. Trimming cost V 5 bases and J 0 bases, with 8 bases left between them. Germline loops: CDR1 SGHVS, CDR2 FNYEAQ. The data stem from a study of blood T cell repertoires in COVID-19. Study at large: The samples span acute and convalescent COVID-19 from the United States, Italy and Spain. The cDNA or gDNA used as material had been derived from T cells, B-cell-depleted T cells, or PBMCs.

The clonotype comes from a woman at least 80 years old with acute or convalescent COVID-19. J is TRBJ2-6 and V is TRBV7-6; D not resolved. Input material: peripheral blood. The CDR3 DNA reads as TGTGCCAGCAGCCCCGTCCCCTCTGGGGCCAACGTCCTGACTTTC. Translation gives CASSPVPSGANVLTF.